The source of this T cell receptor beta chain is a study of technical replicates of blood from several donors (dated by TCRdb to 2015 to 2018). The library was prepared using the immunoSEQ multiplex PCR assay. The table comes from immuneACCESS by way of TCRdb, which keeps in-frame sequences with V and J called. Part of the clones is missing from these tables; in studies checked, under half for an unresolved V gene and the rest for unknown reasons. Present in this sample are about 88,000 clones, 94% of which were seen just once. Approximately 0.25% of the sample belongs to the ten largest clones. Notes on this clone: It has no known antigen specificity. The sample holds no much larger clone one base away, and base qualities are not on file.

Trimming takes 6 bases from V and 4 bases from J, and the germline ends sit 16 bases apart. Including cysteine and phenylalanine, the CDR3 has 16 amino acids. Only the CDR3 portion is preserved as DNA: 48 bases, with reading frame beginning at the first base. The germline V gene gives CDR1 as MDHEN and CDR2 as SYDVKM. The material sequenced was T cells isolated from PBMCs. The chain uses TRBV28 and TRBJ2-6; the D gene is possibly TRBD1, with 5 bases matching. The TCR comes from a human donor in good health. In nucleotides, the sequence is TGTGCCAGCAGAAACCCCAGGGTATACGGGGCCAACGTCCTGACTTTC. Its amino acids are CASRNPRVYGANVLTF. With the portions outside the CDR3 filled from the reference TRBV28 and TRBJ2-6 genes, the complete variable region becomes DVKVTQSSRYLVKRTGEKVFLECVQDMDHENMFWYRQDPGLGLRLIYFSYDVKMKEKGDIPEGYSVSREKKERFSLILESASTNQTSMYLCASRNPRVYGANVLTFGAGSRLTVL.